A selection of T cell receptor beta chains follows, all from one sample in a study of blood T cell repertoires in COVID-19. The protocol was immunoSEQ multiplex PCR, while the TCRdb copy is restricted to in-frame clones and leaves out a portion. The sample has approximately 140,000 clones, 80% seen once. Sequencing used peripheral blood. The receptors come from a man aged 60-69 years with active or convalescent COVID-19. CDR3s leave out the opening cysteine and the closing phenylalanine or tryptophan. The order of the fields is J gene, V gene, CDR3 protein.

>TRBJ2-2|TRBV11-3
ASSLDSDGTVNTGELF
>TRBJ1-3|TRBV7-2
ASSPNVGDSPN
>TRBJ1-1|TRBV24-1
ATSEDGGFEAF
>TRBJ1-2|TRBV28
ASSRNRGLGYT
>TRBJ2-7|TRBV18
ASSPGTAISYEQY
>TRBJ2-7|TRBV18
ASSPQGLAGTYEQY
>TRBJ2-7|TRBV29-1
SAREGGGYEQY
>TRBJ2-3|TRBV11-3
ASSSRTGGLDTQY
>TRBJ2-7|TRBV6-4
ASSLTAIYEQY
>TRBJ2-7|TRBV27
ASSLSGDYYFYEQY
>TRBJ2-5|TRBV28
ASSYSGKRQETQY
>TRBJ2-4|TRBV6-5
ASSSPGQGKNIQY
>TRBJ1-6|TRBV3-1/TRBV3-2
ASSFRGNSPLH
>TRBJ1-4|TRBV27
ASSFWGEKLF
>TRBJ1-4|TRBV23-1
ASSPHRANNEKLF
>TRBJ1-5|TRBV10-3
AISIDREIQPQH
>TRBJ1-1|TRBV4-1
ASSPRGRNTEAF
>TRBJ2-5|TRBV2
ASIGSGRTETQY
>TRBJ2-1|TRBV15
ATSSLFGESRYNEQF
>TRBJ2-2|TRBV7-2
ASRLAGTRAAGVTGELF
>TRBJ1-2|TRBV28
ASSSGGGLGGYT
>TRBJ2-3|TRBV18
ASSLVTDTQY
>TRBJ2-4|TRBV7-2
ASSLARGAPGLAENIQY
>TRBJ1-5|TRBV15
ATSLTGYSNQPQH
>TRBJ2-5|TRBV6-6
ASSYSSTSGRETQY
>TRBJ1-6|TRBV6-5
ASSYFGTGNSPLH
>TRBJ2-1|TRBV5-6
ASSRMGQGNEQF
>TRBJ2-5|TRBV24-1
ATSDFRDQETQY
>TRBJ2-4|TRBV19
ASSSLQRPKNIQY
>TRBJ2-1|TRBV7-3
ASSLTSGRAIDEQF
>TRBJ2-7|TRBV5-1
ASSSSYEQY
>TRBJ2-3|TRBV4-2
ASSQGHARLAPADTQY
>TRBJ1-4|TRBV6-6
ASSYRAGEKLF
>TRBJ2-3|TRBV20-1
SASLAGETQY
>TRBJ1-6|TRBV19
ASSPRQGNSPLH
>TRBJ2-1|TRBV4-2
ASSQDKGGRAKNEQF
>TRBJ2-7|TRBV5-6
ASSLFPTHEQY
>TRBJ2-3|TRBV11-1
ASSRGLTDTQY
>TRBJ1-4|TRBV27
ASSGEGKLF
>TRBJ1-1|TRBV12-3/TRBV12-4
ASSLITEAF
>TRBJ1-6|TRBV25-1
ASSRRGNSPLH
>TRBJ2-3|TRBV7-2
ASSSRLYTDTQY